This TCR beta chain was documented in a study of tumor and adjacent non-tumor tissue in lung cancer. Across the whole study: There were some 11 adenocarcinoma, a couple of squamous cell carcinoma and 1 small cell lung cancer cases. Study observations and caveats: Compared with tumor, normal lung showed significantly lower TCR diversity. Higher tumor TCR diversity was associated with shorter survival.

The template was RNA from unsorted bulk tissue. CDR1 is MDHEN, CDR2 SYDVKM, per germline. V was cut by 8 bases and J by 11 bases, with 18 bases left in between. The CDR3 is 12 amino acids. The count of this clonotype is one. Its antigen is not identified. The library came from three nested PCR rounds adapted from ARM-PCR protocols. TCRdb passed the multiplex PCR reads through MiXCR, listing each CDR3 protein once. The sample lists about 200,000 distinct CDR3 sequences, approximately 74% occurring once. The sequencing input was lung tumor tissue. The V gene is TRBV28, the J gene TRBJ1-1, with D unclear. This TCR was recovered from a man in his sixties with non-small cell lung cancer. CDR3 in amino acids: CASCSYTRNAFF. The CDR3 region has the DNA TGTGCCAGCTGTTCCTACACCCGAAATGCTTTCTTT.